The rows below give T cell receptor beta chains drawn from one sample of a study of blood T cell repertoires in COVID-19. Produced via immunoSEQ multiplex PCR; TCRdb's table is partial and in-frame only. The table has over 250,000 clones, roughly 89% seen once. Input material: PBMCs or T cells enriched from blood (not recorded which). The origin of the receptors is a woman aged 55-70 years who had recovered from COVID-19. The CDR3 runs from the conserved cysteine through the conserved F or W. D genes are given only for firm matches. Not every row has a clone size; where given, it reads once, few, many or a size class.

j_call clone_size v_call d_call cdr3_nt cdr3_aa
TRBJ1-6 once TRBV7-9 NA TGTGCCAGCAGCTTAGGGGGGCTTTGGAATTCACCCCTCCACTTT CASSLGGLWNSPLHF
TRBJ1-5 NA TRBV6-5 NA TGTGCCAGCCGCGAGGGGGACCAGCCCCAGCATTTT CASREGDQPQHF
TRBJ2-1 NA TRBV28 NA TGTGCCAGCAGTTTTCTGACTAGGTTGAGCGATGAGCAGTTCTTC CASSFLTRLSDEQFF
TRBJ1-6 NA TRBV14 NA TGTGCCAGCAGCCAAGCAGTGGGGGGGTTCCTCCACTTT CASSQAVGGFLHF
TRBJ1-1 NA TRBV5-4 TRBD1 TGTGCCAGCAGCTTTCCGGGACAGGGGAACACTGAAGCTTTCTTT CASSFPGQGNTEAFF
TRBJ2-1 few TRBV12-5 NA TGTGCTAGTGGTTTGGTATTTGCCAGCGGCAATGAGCAGTTCTTC CASGLVFASGNEQFF
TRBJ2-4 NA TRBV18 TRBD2 TGTGCCAGCTCACCGAGCGGGGGGGCGGACAAAAACATTCAGTACTTC CASSPSGGADKNIQYF
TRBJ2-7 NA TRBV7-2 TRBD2 TGTGCCAGCAGCTTCCCGGGACTATACGAGCAGTACTTC CASSFPGLYEQYF
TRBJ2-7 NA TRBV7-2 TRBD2 TGTGCCAGCATCAAAGGGGGGCTAGCGGGAGTAGGTGAGCAGTACTTC CASIKGGLAGVGEQYF
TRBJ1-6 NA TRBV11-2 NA TGTGCCAGCAGCTTAGCCTCGGGGGGGTCACCCCTCCACTTT CASSLASGGSPLHF
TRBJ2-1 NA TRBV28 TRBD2 TGTGCCAGCAGTCCGGGACTAGTATTTAATGAGCAGTTCTTC CASSPGLVFNEQFF
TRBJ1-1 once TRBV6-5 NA TGTGCCAGCAGTTTCCCCCAGGGGTCAGCTTTCTTT CASSFPQGSAFF
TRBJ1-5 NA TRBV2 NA TGTGCCAGCGAAGAACAGGGTTTGGATCAGCCCCAGCATTTT CASEEQGLDQPQHF
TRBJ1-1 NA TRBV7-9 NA TGTGCCAGCAGCCCCTCGGGAAGTGAGAACACTGAAGCTTTCTTT CASSPSGSENTEAFF
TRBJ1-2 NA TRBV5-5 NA TGTGCCAGCAGCTTGGCCGCAGACAGAGGAGTGTATGGCTACACCTTC CASSLAADRGVYGYTF
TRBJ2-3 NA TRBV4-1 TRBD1 TGCGCCAGCAGCCGCCCAACAGGGGGCCTTAGCACAGATACGCAGTATTTT CASSRPTGGLSTDTQYF
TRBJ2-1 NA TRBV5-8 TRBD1 TGTGCCAGCAGCTACGGGGACAGTTACAATGAGCAGTTCTTC CASSYGDSYNEQFF
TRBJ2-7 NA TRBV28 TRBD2 TGTGCCAGCAGTTTGACTAGCGGGAGTTACGAGCAGTACTTC CASSLTSGSYEQYF
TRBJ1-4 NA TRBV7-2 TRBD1 TGTGCCAGCAGCGAGGGACAGGGGGGACTTACTAATGAAAAACTGTTTTTT CASSEGQGGLTNEKLFF
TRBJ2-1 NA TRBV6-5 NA TGTGCCAGCAGTTCAGGGTCCTACAATGAGCAGTTCTTC CASSSGSYNEQFF
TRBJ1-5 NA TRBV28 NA TGTGCCAGCAGTTTATCGACGAAGGGAGCCGTAAATCAGCCCCAGCATTTT CASSLSTKGAVNQPQHF
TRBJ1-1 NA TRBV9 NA TGTGCCAGCAGCCAGGCACAGGGGAACACTGAAGCTTTCTTT CASSQAQGNTEAFF
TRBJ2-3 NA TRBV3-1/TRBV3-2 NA TGTGCCAGCAGCCAAGGAACTACACCGGTATATGGAGATACGCAGTATTTT CASSQGTTPVYGDTQYF
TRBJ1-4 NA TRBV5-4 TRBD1 TGTGCCAGCAGCGCCAAGACAGGGGTTAGCGAAAAACTGTTTTTT CASSAKTGVSEKLFF
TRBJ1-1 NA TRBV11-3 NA TGTGCCAGCAGCCCGGGAGGTGGGGGAGGGGTGAACACTGAAGCTTTCTTT CASSPGGGGGVNTEAFF
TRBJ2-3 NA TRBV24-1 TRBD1 TGTGCCACTGGGACAGCCCTCACAGATACGCAGTATTTT CATGTALTDTQYF
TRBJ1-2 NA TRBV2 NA TGTGCCAGCGGAGCGCGGAACTATGGCTACACCTTC CASGARNYGYTF
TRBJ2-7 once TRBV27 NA TGTGCCAGCAGTTCCCTCAGGGGAAGCATCTCCTACGAGCAGTACTTC CASSSLRGSISYEQYF
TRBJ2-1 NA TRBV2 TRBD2 TGTGCCAGCAGTCCGAGGGCGGGGGACAATGAGCAGTTCTTC CASSPRAGDNEQFF
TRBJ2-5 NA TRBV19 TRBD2 TGTGCCAGTAGTGGACTAGCGGGCTCTGAGACCCAGTACTTC CASSGLAGSETQYF
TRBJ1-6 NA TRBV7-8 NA TGTGCCAGCAGATTGGGGGAGGGGTACGGGGATTCACCCCTCCACTTT CASRLGEGYGDSPLHF
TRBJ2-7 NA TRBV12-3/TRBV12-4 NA TGTGCCAGCAGTTTCGGCGGCTACGAGCAGTACTTC CASSFGGYEQYF
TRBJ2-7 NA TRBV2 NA TGTGCCAGCAGTGTTCCCCGGGACACCCCTACCTACGAGCAGTACTTC CASSVPRDTPTYEQYF
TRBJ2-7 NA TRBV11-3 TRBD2 TGTGCCAGCAGCTCAGGGACTAGCGGGAGACCTTACTCCTACGAGCAGTACTTC CASSSGTSGRPYSYEQYF
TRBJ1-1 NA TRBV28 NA TGTGCCAGCAGTTGGCCGGGGGGTACTGAAGCTTTCTTT CASSWPGGTEAFF
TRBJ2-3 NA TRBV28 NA TGTGCCAGCAGTTTAGGGGGGACAGATACGCAGTATTTT CASSLGGTDTQYF
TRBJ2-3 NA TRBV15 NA TGTGCCACCAGCAGAGTCCGCGGCGTTAGCACAGATACGCAGTATTTT CATSRVRGVSTDTQYF
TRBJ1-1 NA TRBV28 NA TGTGCCAGCAGTTTACGAGGCACTGAAGCTTTCTTT CASSLRGTEAFF
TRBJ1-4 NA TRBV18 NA TGTGCCAGCTCACCACAACAGAAGAATGAAAAACTGTTTTTT CASSPQQKNEKLFF
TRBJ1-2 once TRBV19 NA TGTGCCAGTAGGTACCTTACAGGGAACTACACCTTC CASRYLTGNYTF
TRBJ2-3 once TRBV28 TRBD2 TGTGCCAGCAGTTTGCCGGGAGGGGGACCAGATACGCAGTATTTT CASSLPGGGPDTQYF
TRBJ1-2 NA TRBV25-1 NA TGTGCCAGCAGTGCCCGGGCGGGGGGACACTATGGCTACACCTTC CASSARAGGHYGYTF
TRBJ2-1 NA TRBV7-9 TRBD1 TGTGCCAGCAGCTCGGGACAGGGGGCTGTCTATGAGCAGTTCTTC CASSSGQGAVYEQFF
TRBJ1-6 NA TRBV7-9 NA TGTGCCAGCAGCTTAGGCAGAAACTCCTATAATTCACCCCTCCACTTT CASSLGRNSYNSPLHF
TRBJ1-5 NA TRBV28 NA TGTGCCAGCAGTTCCCCTGGGGGGGCCGGACAGCCCCAGCATTTT CASSSPGGAGQPQHF
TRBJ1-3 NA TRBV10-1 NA TGCGCCAGCAGCCGCGGTGGCTCCCCGGGGTCTGGAAACACCATATATTTT CASSRGGSPGSGNTIYF
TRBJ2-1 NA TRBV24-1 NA TGTGCCACCAGTGATCGTGACTACCACAATGAGCAGTTCTTC CATSDRDYHNEQFF
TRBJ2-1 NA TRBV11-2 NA TGTGCCAGCAGCTTCGATCCTCCCGGGGTCCGGTTCTTC CASSFDPPGVRFF
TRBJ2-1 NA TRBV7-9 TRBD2 TGTGCCAGCAGCCCAGGTAGCGGGAGGGACAATGAGCAGTTCTTC CASSPGSGRDNEQFF
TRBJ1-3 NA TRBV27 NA TGTGCCAGCAGTTTTGCAGGGACAGGAAACACCATATATTTT CASSFAGTGNTIYF